One T cell receptor (beta chain) is described in this entry. The data belong to a study of T cells in localized non-small cell lung cancer. J lost 3 bases, V lost 4 bases, and 5 bases had no gene match. The CDR3 contains 16 residues. Germline V CDR1 and CDR2: SGDLS, YYNGEE. Profiling relied on immunoSEQ multiplex PCR, and the TCRdb table lists in-frame clones only, not all of them. The data contain over 40,000 clones, approximately 80% of them seen just once; the ten biggest clones take up about 17%. Source: peripheral blood mononuclear cells, taken before any cancer treatment. The chain combines TRBV9 with TRBJ2-3; TRBD2 matches at 13 bases. The clonotype comes from a man aged 40 to 70 with stage III lung adenocarcinoma. Written as DNA, the CDR3 is TGTGCCAGCAGCCCGCGACTAGCGGGAGGTACAGATACGCAGTATTTT. This sequence encodes CASSPRLAGGTDTQYF. Full variable domain (remainder filled in from reference TRBV9 and TRBJ2-3): DSGVTQTPKHLITATGQRVTLRCSPRSGDLSVYWYQQSLDQGLQFLIQYYNGEERAKGNILERFSAQQFPDLHSELNLSSLELGDSALYFCASSPRLAGGTDTQYFGPGTRLTVL.